The entry below gives a single T cell receptor (beta chain) sequence along with its context. This clonotype was seen repeatedly, ten times or more. Its cognate antigen has yet to be identified. No quality values exist for individual bases; no much larger clone is one base distant. This entry is derived from a study of T cell repertoires in cytomegalovirus infection (dated by TCRdb to the late 2010s). About the investigation overall: Donor HLA type was relevant to the analysis, as public TCR beta signatures indicated carriage of CMV infection together with the matching HLA type. Overall study results and their limits: Cumulative frequency of public TCR beta family members discriminated carriers of CMV infection plus the relevant HLA type in this cohort and an independent approximately 370-donor cohort. The ex vivo response was dominated by HLA-C-restricted CMV-specific TCR beta clonotypes, which also provided the single most frequent clonotype in two of eight donors.

TCRdb records Illumina HiSeq 1500 as the sequencer. TCRdb's own reprocessing of the public reads used fastp at Q25 and MiXCR and kept productive beta chains. Rows matching on CDR3 protein sequence are summarized as one entry with the most common DNA and genes. The sample includes 500,000 to 600,000 distinct CDR3 sequences, with approximately 15% observed a single time. The leading ten clones occupy more than 20% of the sample. The CDR3 numbers 15 residues from cysteine through phenylalanine. The retained sequence is limited to the CDR3, 45 bases, with the frame set at the first base. The junction carries 14 bases between V and J, which are trimmed by 6 bases and 0 bases respectively.

The sequenced sample consisted of CD8+ T cells from PBMCs. The TCR was taken from a human donor in good health (CMV status not recorded). Some clones in this sample may be carry-over from other donors' samples. This chain is built from TRBV12-3 or TRBV12-4 and TRBJ1-1; TRBD1 is a weak D gene call, 6 bases matching. The nucleotides read TGTGCCAGCAGCCCCCACGGGGGCATGAACACTGAAGCTTTCTTT. Translation gives CASSPHGGMNTEAFF.